This entry features one T cell receptor beta chain sequence. The antigen this receptor binds is unknown. Base qualities are not recorded, but no much larger clone differs from it by a single base. Reading from cysteine to phenylalanine, the CDR3 counts 17 amino acids. Of the read, only the CDR3 DNA is kept; its 51 bases are in frame from base 1. The germline V gene (reference sequence) yields LNHDA for CDR1 and SQIVND for CDR2. Trimming accounts for 6 bases at V and 2 bases at J, while the number of junction bases matched to no gene is 6. This record belongs to a study of cytotoxic CD8 clonotypes in ibrutinib-treated CLL (dated by TCRdb to the early 2020s). For the wider study: The cohort included roughly 15 treatment-naive and eleven to twelve relapsed/refractory patients; about 18 were IGHV unmutated. Every sample from remission and from progressive disease was obtained while the patients were still on ibrutinib. On average, each sample had approximately 260,000 productive templates and approximately 89,000 productive rearrangements. The response samples were drawn at a median of roughly twelve months into treatment, with a range of roughly 6 to 36 months. Longitudinal samples were obtainable from about 30% of the roughly 90 participants in the trial. Responses were partial in around 24 patients and complete in 2; after median approximately 69 months follow-up, some 15 stayed in remission and about twelve progressed. Cryopreserved peripheral blood mononuclear cells were obtained before treatment, at response, and at either sustained remission or disease progression. Study-wide findings and limitations: Public clonotypes were rare and either contracted or stayed stable during treatment, and the rise in clonality at ibrutinib response reflected the expansion of private clonotypes. Baseline clonality was found to be higher than that of age-matched healthy donors and was strongly correlated with circulating CD8+ T-cell counts. Sustained-remission and progressing patients did not have matched sampling times, and lymph node repertoires were not examined. Clonality rose at ibrutinib response, remained stable during sustained remission, and dropped back toward baseline at progression.

In light of the paper, this sample's time point label describes: roughly 12 months on ibrutinib. For TCR beta library preparation, about 1.8 micrograms of genomic DNA were isolated from cryopreserved PBMCs. Longitudinal blood samples from CLL patients on ibrutinib monotherapy were analyzed using high-throughput TCR beta sequencing. The patients were enrolled in a single-center, open-label phase 2 trial of ibrutinib monotherapy. The goal of deep resolution MiSeq sequencing was a depth between 1 in 1 million and 1 in 200,000 T cells, and coverage averaged 10x per clonotype. The immunoSEQ hsTCRB Kit was used to generate TCR beta libraries. In the source study's methods: Data were analyzed with ImmunoSEQ Data Assistant and ImmunoSEQ Analyzer, with V, D and J genes assigned per IMGT definitions. Clonality, with values ranging from 0 to 1, was calculated as one minus the normalized Shannon entropy of productive rearrangement frequencies. Public clonotype analysis was restricted to overrepresented clonotypes comprising at least 0.05% of each patient's repertoire. Around 13 age-matched healthy donor repertoires from immuneACCESS were used as controls for clonality. What TCRdb holds here is the immuneACCESS table cut down to in-frame rearrangements. Part of the clones is not present; checked against another copy, under half of the missing clones reflect an unresolved V gene, and the others are unexplained. D and trimming were read from the DNA, whereas the V and J calls and clone size are those reported in that table. The sample table lists some 200,000 clones, roughly 77% of them with a count of one. The ten largest clones represent more than 4.5% of the sample.

This sequence originates from a human donor with chronic lymphocytic leukemia. The rearranged chain carries TRBV19 and TRBJ2-4, and 14 junctional nucleotides match TRBD2. Sequencing used PBMCs, obtained after 12 months of ibrutinib treatment. The CDR3 region: CASRGGLAGGSKNIQYF. The bases are TGTGCCAGTAGAGGAGGACTAGCGGGAGGTTCCAAAAACATTCAGTACTTC.